Below are 25 T cell receptor beta chains sequenced from a single sample in a study of CD8+ T cells in alopecia areata. cDNA prepared by RNA extraction and subsequent reverse transcription served as the template for sequencing. The assay was immunoSEQ multiplex PCR, and TCRdb's table has in-frame clones only and misses some. This record lists around 290,000 clones, none seen once only, and the top ten clones contain around 1.2%. The pooled cutaneous lymph node cells were sorted using several markers (CD4, CD8alpha, NKG2D, NKG2ACE and others). The sequenced sample consisted of CD4+ T cells sorted from a lymph node. These TCRs come from a C3H/HeJ mouse with alopecia areata. The mouse strain carries the MHC haplotype H2-k.

As for this clone: The listed genes are named as in mouse. The read ends 4 residues shy of where the CDR3 ends; the end is completed using the germline J gene. The chain carries TRBV13-1 and TRBJ2-5, with D perhaps TRBD1 (7 bases). The germline V and J ends were trimmed by 2 bases and 0 bases, with 10 bases remaining between them. The CDR3 is 15 residues long. Germline-derived CDR1 and CDR2 are NSHNY and SYGAGN. The DNA read from the CDR3 is TGTGCCAGCAGTGAACTGGGACAGAACCAAGAC. Protein product: CASSELGQNQD. The whole CDR3 sequence is CASSELGQNQDTQYF.

In this sample, this clone turned up a few times. Mouse names are used for the genes. The read terminates 4 residues ahead of where the CDR3 ends, so the germline J gene completes it. The V and J genes are TRBV1 and TRBJ1-2; maybe TRBD1 (5 bases). Germline values: CDR1 NSQYPW, CDR2 LRSPGD (reference sequence). CDR3 length: 12 residues. The CDR3 sequence: CTCSAEGADYTF. The CDR3 bases that were read are TGCACCTGCAGTGCAGAGGGGGCC.

Concerning this clone: Gene and germline names: mouse. The CDR3 extends 4 residues past the end of the read, so its final part is completed from the germline J gene. The chain combines TRBV5 with TRBJ2-7; 11 nucleotides match TRBD2. CDR3 length equals 17 residues. Germline V CDR1 and CDR2: LGHNA, YNLKQL (reference sequence). Germline trimming cut 6 bases from V and 0 bases from J; bases unmatched to any gene: 10. CDR3: CASSLTGGGRSSYEQYF. The part of the CDR3 DNA that was read is TGTGCCAGCAGTCTGACTGGGGGGGGAAGGAGCTCCTAT.

This clone was seen a few times. The germline and genes are mouse ones. The read ends 4 residues early relative to the CDR3; the germline J gene fills the gap. This sequence joins TRBV19 and TRBJ2-1; D might be TRBD1 (6 bases). The CDR3 spans 13 residues. V was trimmed by 2 bases and J by 5 bases, leaving 8 bases between them. Germline CDR1 is FNHDT and CDR2 is SITEND (reference sequence). The CDR3 loop reads CASSMGTNAEQFF. Partial CDR3 DNA: TGTGCCAGCAGTATGGGGACAAATGCT.

This clone was counted between two and nine times. These gene names are mouse names. The read ends 3 residues shy of where the CDR3 ends; the end is completed using the germline J gene. The chain recombines TRBV13-1 with TRBJ1-6; the D gene is possibly TRBD1 (6 bases). TRBJ1-6 is given ORF status, its function remaining uncertain. Germline V lookup: CDR1 NSHNY, CDR2 SYGAGN. Trimming left V 2 bases short and J 5 bases short, with 11 bases between. CDR3 length: 15 amino acids. CDR3 loop: CASSEGGTNNSPLYF. The CDR3 bases that were read are TGTGCCAGCAGTGAGGGGGGGACAAATAATTCGCCC.

This clone was found a few times. Each gene name is a mouse one. The read comes to an end 4 residues before the CDR3 does, leaving the germline J gene to fill in the end. The chain employs TRBV31 and TRBJ2-3; the match to TRBD2 covers 8 bases. The CDR3 extends over 17 amino acids. Germline loops: CDR1 GKSSPN, CDR2 SITVG. The V and J ends lost 0 bases and 2 bases, in that order; junction bases with no gene match: 10. The CDR3 sequence is CAWSLWEGGRDAETLYF. CDR3 bases read: TGTGCCTGGAGTCTATGGGAGGGGGGGCGCGATGCAGAA.

Turning to this clone: The gene names given are mouse names. The same CDR3 arises from other DNA sequences in this sample as well. The DNA read from the CDR3 is TGTGCCAGCAGTGGTCAGGGCTAT. As protein: CASSGQGY. The full CDR3 is CASSGQGYEQYF. The V and J genes are TRBV13-1 and TRBJ2-7, with D possibly TRBD1 on 5 matching bases. The CDR3 end lies 4 residues beyond the end of the read and is filled in from the germline J gene. Deletions cut 3 bases from V and 3 bases from J, with 7 bases between. This CDR3 is built from 12 residues. Germline V CDR1 and CDR2: NSHNY, SYGAGN.

In regard to this clone: The gene names given are mouse names. The read halts 4 residues ahead of the CDR3 end, with the missing end drawn from the germline J gene. The rearrangement uses TRBV19 and TRBJ2-1; 7 bases are a match to TRBD2. The CDR3 is made up of 15 amino acids. Germline-derived CDR1 and CDR2 are FNHDT and SITEND (reference sequence). This chain's CDR3 is CASSMTRGGGAEQFF. The sequenced part of the CDR3 DNA is TGTGCCAGCAGTATGACCCGGGGGGGAGGCGCT.

A word on this clone: The genes are named according to mouse. The read terminates 4 residues before the CDR3 end, so the remaining end is supplied by the germline J gene. This sample includes further DNA sequences coding for the same CDR3. J is TRBJ2-1 and V is TRBV1, with D tentatively TRBD2 (6 bases). The CDR3 has 15 amino acids. With 0 bases removed from V and 4 bases from J, the gap between germline ends came to 10 bases. Looked up from germline, CDR1 is NSQYPW and CDR2 is LRSPGD (reference sequence). The sequenced part of the CDR3 DNA is TGCACCTGCAGTGCAGATCGAGGACTGTATGCT. Translation: CTCSADRGLYA. In full, the CDR3 is CTCSADRGLYAEQFF.

Details on this clone: Mouse germline and gene names are used. Read sequence stops 3 residues before the CDR3 end, and the germline J gene provides the missing end. This chain connects TRBV3 to TRBJ1-6; possibly TRBD1 for D (6 bases). TRBJ1-6 is classed as an ORF, of uncertain function. This CDR3 is built from 15 residues. CDR1 and CDR2 (germline): SNHLY, FYNGKV (reference sequence). V dropped 3 bases and J dropped 4 bases, with 10 bases sitting between them. CDR3 sequence reads: CASSFAGDYNSPLYF. The sequenced CDR3 bases are TGTGCCAGCAGCTTCGCAGGGGATTATAATTCGCCC.

This clone occurred a few times. Gene names and germline match the mouse. The read terminates 4 residues ahead of where the CDR3 ends, so the germline J gene completes it. The V call is TRBV13-1, the J call TRBJ2-1, with D possibly matching TRBD1 (6 bases). CDR1 is NSHNY and CDR2 is SYGAGN in the germline V gene. The ends were cut back, 5 bases at V and 1 base at J, with 10 bases in the middle. The CDR3 spans 14 residues. CDR3 amino acids: CASRPGTNYAEQFF. The CDR3 DNA, read in part, is TGTGCCAGCAGACCCGGGACAAACTATGCT.

Turning to this clone: Gene names follow the mouse nomenclature. Read sequence stops 4 residues before the CDR3 end, and the germline J gene provides the missing end. The chain is built from TRBV14 and TRBJ2-5, with TRBD2 matching over 13 bases. The CDR3 covers 17 residues. Germline V gene data show CDR1 as SGHDT and CDR2 as FRDEAV. The sequenced CDR3 bases are TGTGCCAGCAGTTTCTTTGGACTGGGGGGGCGAGGAGAC. This encodes CASSFFGLGGRGD. The whole CDR3 protein is CASSFFGLGGRGDTQYF.

In the case of this clone: These gene names are mouse names. Read coverage stops 4 residues before the CDR3 terminus; the germline J gene supplies the remainder. The sample contains more than one DNA sequence encoding this CDR3. This chain uses TRBV19 with TRBJ2-1, with 7 bases that match TRBD1. The CDR3 has 14 residues. The germline V gene encodes CDR1 FNHDT and CDR2 SITEND (reference sequence). The ends lost 4 bases at V and 4 bases at J; junction bases unmatched: 5. The CDR3: CASSPRDRYAEQFF. The covered CDR3 bases are TGTGCCAGCAGTCCCCGGGACAGATATGCT.

On this clone: Gene labels here are mouse ones. The observed sequence ends 4 residues before the CDR3 terminus, with the missing tail filled in from the germline J gene. The chain has TRBV5 and TRBJ2-7, with 8 bases fitting TRBD2. Germline assignment: CDR1 LGHNA and CDR2 YNLKQL (reference sequence). The CDR3 covers 16 residues. With 4 bases clipped from V and 0 bases from J, the junction kept 8 bases outside the gene matches. CDR3 protein: CASSPSWGASSYEQYF. The CDR3 bases that were read are TGTGCCAGCAGCCCCAGCTGGGGGGCGAGCTCCTAT.

In this sample, this clone turned up a few times. The listed genes are named as in mouse. Read coverage stops 4 residues before the CDR3 terminus; the germline J gene supplies the remainder. The rearrangement uses TRBV13-2 and TRBJ2-5; D perhaps matches TRBD1 (6 bases). Germline-derived CDR1 and CDR2 are NNHNN and SYGAGS (reference sequence). The CDR3 spans 14 residues. CDR3 residues: CASGDAQRGDTQYF. CDR3 bases read: TGTGCCAGCGGTGATGCACAGAGGGGGGAC.

This clone has only a few counts. Gene names and germline refer to mouse. The read is 4 residues too short to cover the CDR3 end, so that end is filled in from the germline J gene. The same CDR3 arises from other DNA sequences in this sample as well. This chain joins TRBV13-1 and TRBJ2-5; 7 nucleotides line up with TRBD2. The CDR3 has 14 residues. J lost 3 bases, V lost 0 bases, and 1 base had no gene match. The germline V gene has CDR1 NSHNY and CDR2 SYGAGN. CDR3 amino acids: CASSDVWGQDTQYF. The part of the CDR3 DNA that was read is TGTGCCAGCAGTGATGTCTGGGGGCAAGAC.

Regarding this clone: Mouse germline and gene names are used. Sequencing ends 4 residues short of the CDR3 end; the germline J gene provides the rest. This chain links TRBV5 with TRBJ2-1, with D maybe TRBD2 (7 bases). Per germline, CDR1 LGHNA and CDR2 YNLKQL (reference sequence). There are 14 residues in the CDR3. V was cut by 0 bases and J by 5 bases, with 8 bases left in between. This CDR3 reads CASSQEGGDAEQFF. The sequenced part of the CDR3 DNA is TGTGCCAGCAGCCAAGAGGGGGGCGATGCT.

Concerning this clone itself: The genes are named according to mouse. The read stops 4 residues short of the end of the CDR3; the missing end is completed from the germline J gene. The gene calls are TRBV1 and TRBJ1-1; 7 bases are a match to TRBD1. The trim removed 3 bases at V and 3 bases at J, leaving 4 bases unmatched. Germline CDR1 and CDR2: NSQYPW and LRSPGD (reference sequence). CDR3 length equals 14 residues. The covered CDR3 bases are TGCACCTGCAGTGCCATACAGGGGCACACA. This encodes CTCSAIQGHT. Given in full, the CDR3 is CTCSAIQGHTEVFF.

This clone appeared a few times. Gene names denote mouse genes. The read finishes 4 residues shy of the CDR3 end, and the germline J gene is used to complete it. V and J are TRBV13-3 and TRBJ2-7; D remains unclear. Germline V gives CDR1 NNHDY, CDR2 SYVADS. V was cut by 5 bases and J by 2 bases, with 8 bases left in between. This CDR3 spans 12 amino acids. The sequenced part of the CDR3 DNA is TGTGCCAGCAGCTTCCCCCCCTAT. Protein: CASSFPPY. The whole CDR3 sequence reads CASSFPPYEQYF.

With respect to this clone: Gene labels here are mouse ones. The read is 4 residues too short to cover the CDR3 end, so that end is filled in from the germline J gene. This rearrangement joins TRBV19 to TRBJ1-2; 10 bases line up with TRBD1. The CDR3 length is 15 residues. Germline V CDR1 and CDR2: FNHDT, SITEND (reference sequence). Trimming at V came to 5 bases and at J to 1 base, leaving 5 bases not matched to a gene. CDR3 region: CASRPRDRGNSDYTF. The sequenced part of the CDR3 DNA is TGTGCCAGCAGGCCCCGGGACAGGGGAAACTCC.

This clone occurred a few times. The genes and germline here are from mouse. The CDR3 end is not reached by the read, which stops 4 residues before it; the germline J gene fills it in. The genes are TRBV13-1 and TRBJ1-2; maybe TRBD1 (6 bases). The ends were cut back, 3 bases at V and 0 bases at J, with 12 bases in the middle. The CDR3 has 15 amino acids. Germline values: CDR1 NSHNY, CDR2 SYGAGN. Partial CDR3 DNA: TGTGCCAGCAGTGGCCGGGACAATGCAAACTCC. The encoded protein is CASSGRDNANS. In full, the CDR3 is CASSGRDNANSDYTF.

In the case of this clone: Gene names follow the mouse nomenclature. With the read ending 3 residues before the CDR3 end, the germline J gene is used to fill in that end. V usage is TRBV31 and J usage is TRBJ1-6, with 8 positions matching TRBD1. TRBJ1-6 is filed as an ORF, its function uncertain. Germline loops: CDR1 GKSSPN, CDR2 SITVG. This CDR3 contains 15 residues. Trimming removed 1 base from V and 8 bases from J; junction bases left unmatched: 7. CDR3 DNA, as far as it was read: TGTGCCTGGAGTCGGGCAGGGGGCAGGGATTCGCCC. The encoded protein is CAWSRAGGRDSP. The complete CDR3 sequence is CAWSRAGGRDSPLYF.

This clone has a handful of counts. The gene names given are mouse names. The read finishes 4 residues shy of the CDR3 end, and the germline J gene is used to complete it. The chain links TRBV1 to TRBJ2-1; 11 bases map to TRBD2. Germline V CDR1 and CDR2: NSQYPW, LRSPGD (reference sequence). V lost 2 bases and J lost 4; bases outside the gene matches: 1. The CDR3 extends over 15 amino acids. The covered CDR3 bases are TGCACCTGCAGTGCAAGACTGGGGGGGTATGCT. Amino acid sequence: CTCSARLGGYA. In full, the CDR3 is CTCSARLGGYAEQFF.

This clone was seen a handful of times. Gene names follow the mouse nomenclature. The missing CDR3 end, 4 residues past where the read stops, is filled in from the germline J gene. This rearrangement joins TRBV13-1 to TRBJ2-5, with 9 nucleotides matching TRBD1. The CDR3 sequence is 13 residues long. Germline V gives CDR1 NSHNY, CDR2 SYGAGN. The CDR3 bases that were read are TGTGCCAGCAGTTTTGACAGGGGGGAC. This translates into CASSFDRGD. The whole CDR3 protein is CASSFDRGDTQYF.

Notes on this clone: Any gene name here is a mouse gene name. The read is 4 residues too short to cover the CDR3 end, so that end is filled in from the germline J gene. This chain links TRBV19 with TRBJ2-1, with 8 bases that match TRBD2. The CDR3 totals 16 residues. The V and J ends lost 1 base and 3 bases, in that order; junction bases with no gene match: 6. From germline, CDR1 is FNHDT and CDR2 SITEND (reference sequence). CDR3 in amino acids: CASSIRTGGSYAEQFF. The covered CDR3 bases are TGTGCCAGCAGTATAAGAACTGGGGGATCCTATGCT.